These 9 T cell receptor beta chains were sequenced from one sample in a study of response to subunit inactivated influenza vaccine. TCRdb recomputed calls from the RT-PCR reads with MiXCR, one row per CDR3 protein. The profile shows about 520,000 distinct CDR3 sequences, 6% to 9% of them singletons. The sequencing here drew on PBMCs from blood, taken about 23 months after vaccination. These receptors originate from a man between 50 and 70 years old who received an inactivated influenza vaccine.

This clonotype was observed a few times. The chain is built from TRBV5-1 and TRBJ2-1; maybe TRBD2 (5 bases). V was clipped by 3 bases and J by 6 bases, with 10 bases between them. The CDR3 loop spans 13 amino acids. CDR1 SGHRS and CDR2 YFSETQ come from the germline V gene. In nucleotides, the CDR3 is TGCGCCAGCAGCTGGGCAGAGGGCAATGAGCAGTTCTTC. It codes for CASSWAEGNEQFF.

In this sample, this clonotype turned up many times. The chain combines TRBV4-2 with TRBJ2-1; unclear D gene. The ends were cut back, 0 bases at V and 10 bases at J, with 10 bases in the middle. CDR1 is LGHNA, CDR2 YNFKEQ, per germline. The CDR3 spans 13 residues. CDR3 coding DNA: TGTGCCAGCAGCCAAGATCGAGGTGGAGAGCAGTTCTTC. It is translated as CASSQDRGGEQFF.

The chain employs TRBV2 and TRBJ1-1; the match to TRBD1 covers 10 bases. Trimming removed 4 bases from V and 11 bases from J; junction bases left unmatched: 7. The CDR3 covers 13 residues. Germline values: CDR1 SNHLY, CDR2 FYNNEI. The CDR3 nucleotides read TGTGCCAGCAGTGGCCCCGGGGGACAGGGGGCTTTCTTT. This sequence encodes CASSGPGGQGAFF.

J is TRBJ2-1 and V is TRBV10-3; D perhaps matches TRBD2 (7 bases). The germline CDR1 and CDR2 sequences are ENHRY and SYGVKD. V was cut by 3 bases and J by 3 bases, with 15 bases left in between. The CDR3 is 16 residues long. This CDR3 is CAISDPGAGDYNEQFF. The CDR3 DNA reads TGTGCCATCAGTGACCCGGGGGCGGGAGACTACAATGAGCAGTTCTTC.

This clonotype was observed many times. The junction departs from germline at one end; a sequencing error may be responsible. The chain uses TRBV5-1 and TRBJ1-2; 7 bases agree with TRBD1. The germline V gene has CDR1 SGHRS and CDR2 YFSETQ. The CDR3 length is 13 residues. The CDR3 coding sequence is TGTGCCAGCAGCTTAGGACAGGACTATGGCTACACCTTC. Its translation: CASSLGQDYGYTF.

This clonotype appeared many times. DNA for the CDR3: TGCGCCAGCAGCTTGGCCGATCTAGGTCTGTTCTTC. It is translated as CASSLADLGLFF. This sequence joins TRBV5-1 and TRBJ2-1; the D is unclear. Trimming cost V 0 bases and J 15 bases, with 13 bases left between them. Looked up from germline, CDR1 is SGHRS and CDR2 is YFSETQ. The CDR3 is 12 amino acids.

V is TRBV7-3 and J is TRBJ1-6, with D maybe TRBD1 (6 bases). CDR1 is SGHTA, CDR2 FQGTGA, per germline. The CDR3 spans 15 residues. V was trimmed by 0 bases and J by 6 bases, leaving 9 bases between them. The CDR3 DNA is TGTGCCAGCAGCTTAACAGCAGGGGCTAATTCACCCCTCCACTTT. It translates to CASSLTAGANSPLHF.

Only a few counts were recorded for this clonotype. The chain uses TRBV7-2 and TRBJ1-6, with 9 bases fitting TRBD1. V trimming: 5 bases; J trimming: 8 bases; junction bases outside the gene matches: 4. From germline, CDR1 is SGHTA and CDR2 FQGNSA. The CDR3 contains 14 residues. DNA for the CDR3: TGTGCCAGCAGCCGGGACAGGGTCTATTCACCCCTCCACTTT. The encoded protein is CASSRDRVYSPLHF.

This clonotype showed up many times. The chain couples TRBV4-3 to TRBJ2-3, with a weak D call TRBD1 (6 bases). This CDR3 spans 14 amino acids. Trimming left V 3 bases short and J 4 bases short, with 11 bases between. CDR1 and CDR2 from the germline V gene are LGHNA and YSLEER. The CDR3 DNA follows: TGCGCCAGCAGCCAGGGGACATGGGCAGATACGCAGTATTTT. This encodes CASSQGTWADTQYF.